This TCR beta chain appears in the sequencing data of a study of T-cell memory formation after mild COVID-19. Study background: Clusters of TCRs were largely donor specific.

Study findings and constraints: Clones which contracted sat mainly in CM and EM if CD4+, and in EMRA if CD8+.

cDNA libraries for TCR alpha and TCR beta, carrying sample barcodes and UMIs, came from 5'RACE with constant-segment primers. TCRdb analysed the 5' RACE reads with MiXCR anew, one entry per CDR3 protein. The repertoire holds 400,000 or so distinct CDR3 sequences, with over 15% as singletons. Worth noting for this clonotype: Its cognate antigen is unknown.

Germline values: CDR1 LGHDT, CDR2 YNNKEL (reference sequence). V lost 1 base and J lost 4; bases outside the gene matches: 1. The CDR3 is made up of 14 amino acids. The V call is TRBV3-1, the J call TRBJ1-5; 7 nucleotides match TRBD1. This TCR was sampled from an adult woman who had mild COVID-19 (a few samples of this study predate the infection). Cell type and time point are not known. The sample taken for sequencing was PBMCs or a T cell subset sorted from them (not recorded which). CDR3 residues: CASSQAGQNQPQHF. The CDR3 DNA sequence: TGTGCCAGCAGCCAAGCGGGACAGAATCAGCCCCAGCATTTT. The complete variable domain, with remaining parts taken from reference TRBV3-1 and TRBJ1-5, reads DTAVSQTPKYLVTQMGNDKSIKCEQNLGHDTMYWYKQDSKKFLKIMFSYNNKELIINETVPNRFSPKSPDKAHLNLHINSLELGDSAVYFCASSQAGQNQPQHFGDGTRLSIL.